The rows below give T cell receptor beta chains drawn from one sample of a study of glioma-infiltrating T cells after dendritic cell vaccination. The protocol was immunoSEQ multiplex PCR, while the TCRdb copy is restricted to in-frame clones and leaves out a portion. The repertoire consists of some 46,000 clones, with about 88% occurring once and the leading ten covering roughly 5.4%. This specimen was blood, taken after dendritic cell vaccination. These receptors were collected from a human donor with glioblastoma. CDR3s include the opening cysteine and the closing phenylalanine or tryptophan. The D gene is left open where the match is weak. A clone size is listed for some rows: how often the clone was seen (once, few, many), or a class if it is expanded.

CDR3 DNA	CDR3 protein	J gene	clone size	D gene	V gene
TGTGCCATCAGTGAGTTACGGACACCGAGTTATGGGCAGTACTTC	CAISELRTPSYGQYF	TRBJ2-7	NA	NA	TRBV10-3
TGTGCCAGCAGCGTAGCGAGTACAGATACGCAGTATTTT	CASSVASTDTQYF	TRBJ2-3	NA	NA	TRBV9
TGCGCCAGCAGCTTGGACGGTGAAAAACTGTTTTTT	CASSLDGEKLFF	TRBJ1-4	NA	NA	TRBV5-1
TGTGCCAGCAGTTTAATTACAGGGAAGGGGACTGAAGCTTTCTTT	CASSLITGKGTEAFF	TRBJ1-1	NA	NA	TRBV28
TGCGCCAGCAGCCAGATGACAGGCAGCTCTGGAAACACCATATATTTT	CASSQMTGSSGNTIYF	TRBJ1-3	few	NA	TRBV4-3
TGTGCCAGCAGTTTACGAGCGACTGGCCCCTGGCATGAGCAGTTCTTC	CASSLRATGPWHEQFF	TRBJ2-1	NA	NA	TRBV27
TGTGCCTGGAGTGTACGGGGGACAGGGAAAGAGACCCAGTACTTC	CAWSVRGTGKETQYF	TRBJ2-5	NA	TRBD1	TRBV30
TGTGCCAGCAGCAAAACCGGGGGGGCCTACGAGCAGTACTTC	CASSKTGGAYEQYF	TRBJ2-7	NA	TRBD2	TRBV11-3
TGTGCCAGCAGCTTAGCTGGGGGGGTCAGCACTGAAGCTTTCTTT	CASSLAGGVSTEAFF	TRBJ1-1	few	NA	TRBV7-2
TGTGCCAGCCACCATAACTCGGCGCAGTATTTT	CASHHNSAQYF	TRBJ2-3	NA	NA	TRBV28
TGTGCCATCAGGGGACAGGCGAACACCGGGGAGCTGTTTTTT	CAIRGQANTGELFF	TRBJ2-2	once	TRBD1	TRBV10-3
TGTGCCAGCAGCAGTGGAGGAGAGCAGTACTTC	CASSSGGEQYF	TRBJ2-7	NA	NA	TRBV5-6
TGTGCCAGCAGCCCAAGGGGAGGAGTAGCGTACGAGCAGTACTTC	CASSPRGGVAYEQYF	TRBJ2-7	NA	NA	TRBV28
TGCGCCGGCAGCAGTGGACTAGCTGCCCAAGAGACCCAGTACTTC	CAGSSGLAAQETQYF	TRBJ2-5	NA	TRBD2	TRBV5-1
TGTGCCAGCCGCGGGAGTTTTCGTCCGAACACAGATACGCAGTATTTT	CASRGSFRPNTDTQYF	TRBJ2-3	NA	TRBD2	TRBV27
TGTGCCTGGAGTGCGGCAGGGGCCCGACAGCCCTATGGCTACACCTTC	CAWSAAGARQPYGYTF	TRBJ1-2	NA	NA	TRBV30
TGTGCCAGCAGGACAGGGGGGAACACTGAAGCTTTCTTT	CASRTGGNTEAFF	TRBJ1-1	NA	TRBD1	TRBV6-1
TGCGCCAGCAGCCAATCGACTAGCGGGAGCAATGAGCAGTTCTTC	CASSQSTSGSNEQFF	TRBJ2-1	NA	TRBD2	TRBV5-1
TGTGCCAGCAGCAAGAAGACAGTATCGAAGTATGGCTACACCTTC	CASSKKTVSKYGYTF	TRBJ1-2	NA	NA	TRBV2
TGTGCCAGCCAGACAGTCCTGAACACTGAAGCTTTCTTT	CASQTVLNTEAFF	TRBJ1-1	NA	NA	TRBV6-1
TGTGCCAGCAGTTTTCTGATTGGGACTTACGAGCAGTACTTC	CASSFLIGTYEQYF	TRBJ2-7	NA	NA	TRBV28
TGTGCCAGCACCGTAACGTTCGGGGATGGGGAGACCCAGTACTTC	CASTVTFGDGETQYF	TRBJ2-5	NA	NA	TRBV6-6
TGTGCCAGCAGCCGCCTCGACAGGGAAGTTGACGAGCAGTACTTC	CASSRLDREVDEQYF	TRBJ2-7	NA	TRBD1	TRBV5-4
TGTGCCACGGGAGGGCAGCGCTCTGGAAACACCATATATTTT	CATGGQRSGNTIYF	TRBJ1-3	NA	NA	TRBV10-3
TGTGCCAGCAGTCCCAGGGGTGGGGCCAACGTCCTGACTTTC	CASSPRGGANVLTF	TRBJ2-6	NA	NA	TRBV28
TGTGCCAGCAGCCCGCAAGGACTATTCCCCACCGGGGAGCTGTTTTTT	CASSPQGLFPTGELFF	TRBJ2-2	NA	NA	TRBV7-2
TGTGCCAGCAGTTATGTACAGGGGGGGGGAAATGAAAAACTGTTTTTT	CASSYVQGGGNEKLFF	TRBJ1-4	NA	TRBD1	TRBV6-6
TGTGCCAGTAGTATAGGAGGGGGAGGCACAGATACGCAGTATTTT	CASSIGGGGTDTQYF	TRBJ2-3	NA	NA	TRBV19
TGTGCCAGCAGTTCGGGACTCCTACGATACACAGATACGCAGTATTTT	CASSSGLLRYTDTQYF	TRBJ2-3	NA	NA	TRBV27
TGCAGCGTTGTCCTCCCGGGACTAGCGGGCCCCCCCCAGTTCTTC	CSVVLPGLAGPPQFF	TRBJ2-1	NA	TRBD2	TRBV29-1
TGTGCCAGCAGTCCTGGGGTAGCGGGAGGGACCGGGGATACGCAGTATTTT	CASSPGVAGGTGDTQYF	TRBJ2-3	NA	TRBD2	TRBV25-1
TGTGCCAGCAGCGTCCCCTACAGATACACTGAAGCTTTCTTT	CASSVPYRYTEAFF	TRBJ1-1	once	NA	TRBV7-2
TGTGCCAGCACGGAGGGGTCCTACGAGCAGTACTTC	CASTEGSYEQYF	TRBJ2-7	NA	NA	TRBV6-1
TGTGCCAGCAGCCGACAGGCAATCAACACTGAAGCTTTCTTT	CASSRQAINTEAFF	TRBJ1-1	NA	NA	TRBV7-8
TGTGCCAGCAGCGGCTACGAGCAGTACTTC	CASSGYEQYF	TRBJ2-7	NA	NA	TRBV28
TGTGCCATCACTACAGGGGGCGGCACTGAAGCTTTCTTT	CAITTGGGTEAFF	TRBJ1-1	NA	TRBD1	TRBV10-3
TGCGCCAGCAGTCCAGCCCCTGGGGGGAGGGAGCAGTACTTC	CASSPAPGGREQYF	TRBJ2-7	NA	NA	TRBV4-1
TGTGCCAGCAGCTTACAAGCGGGAGGAGATGAGCAGTTCTTC	CASSLQAGGDEQFF	TRBJ2-1	NA	TRBD2	TRBV7-9
TGCGCCAGCAGCCCAGGGGCGAGGCAAGAGACCCAGTACTTC	CASSPGARQETQYF	TRBJ2-5	once	NA	TRBV5-1
TGTGAGGCTCGGGGGTCAGCCCAACAGCAGTTCTTC	CEARGSAQQQFF	TRBJ2-1	once	NA	TRBV6-1
TGTGCCAGCGGGGGGACTGAAGCTTTCTTT	CASGGTEAFF	TRBJ1-1	NA	NA	TRBV13
TGTGCCACCCAGTTAGACAGCTACACTGAAGCTTTCTTT	CATQLDSYTEAFF	TRBJ1-1	NA	NA	TRBV28
TGTGCCAGCAGTGATACAGGGTACGGTCAGCCCCAGCATTTT	CASSDTGYGQPQHF	TRBJ1-5	NA	NA	TRBV2
TGCGCCAGCAGCTCAGACACGGCTCGATACAATGAGCAGTTCTTC	CASSSDTARYNEQFF	TRBJ2-1	NA	NA	TRBV4-1
TGTGCCAGCAGTGATACACCCACCGTAGACAGGGCCCACAATGAGCAGTTCTTC	CASSDTPTVDRAHNEQFF	TRBJ2-1	NA	TRBD1	TRBV2
TGTGCCTGGTCCTCCTCCTACGAGCAGTACTTC	CAWSSSYEQYF	TRBJ2-7	NA	NA	TRBV30